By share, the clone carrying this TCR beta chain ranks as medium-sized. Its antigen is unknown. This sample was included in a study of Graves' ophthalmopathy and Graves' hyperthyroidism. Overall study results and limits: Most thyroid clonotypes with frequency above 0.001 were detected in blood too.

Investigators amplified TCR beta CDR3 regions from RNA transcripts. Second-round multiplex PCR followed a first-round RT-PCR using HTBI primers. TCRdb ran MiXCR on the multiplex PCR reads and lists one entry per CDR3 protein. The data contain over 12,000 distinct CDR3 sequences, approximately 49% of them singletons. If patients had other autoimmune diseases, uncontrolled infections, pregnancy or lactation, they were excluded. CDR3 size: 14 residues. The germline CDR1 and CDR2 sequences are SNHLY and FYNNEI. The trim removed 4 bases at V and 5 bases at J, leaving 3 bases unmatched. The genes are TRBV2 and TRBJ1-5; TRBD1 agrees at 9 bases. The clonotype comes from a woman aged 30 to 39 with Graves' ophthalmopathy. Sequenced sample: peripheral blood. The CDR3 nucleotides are TGTGCCAGCAGTGGACAGGGGGGAGATCAGCCCCAGCATTTT. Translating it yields CASSGQGGDQPQHF.